Listed below are T cell receptor beta chains from one sample, sequenced in a study of blood T cells in healthy people across ages. Each CDR3 protein gets one entry after TCRdb re-called the 5' RACE reads with MiXCR. The repertoire has 650,000 to 800,000 distinct CDR3 sequences, around 45% of them found once; the top ten carry under 20%. The sequencing input was blood. All receptors come from a man aged 55 to 70 in good health. Both conserved end residues are part of each CDR3. A D gene is named only where the DNA matches it firmly. The listing skips clone size in some rows; elsewhere it reads once, few, many or a size class.

abundance	j_gene	v_gene	d_gene	CDR3nt	CDR3aa
.	TRBJ1-1	TRBV20-1	TRBD1	TGCAGTGCGGGAGATGACAGGGCCACTGAAGCTTTCTTT	CSAGDDRATEAFF
.	TRBJ2-3	TRBV12-3/TRBV12-4	TRBD2	TGTGCCAGCAGTTTACACCTAGCGGGGGGCACAGATACGCAGTATTTT	CASSLHLAGGTDTQYF
few	TRBJ2-7	TRBV15	TRBD1	TGTGCCACCAGCACAACAGGGGTCGAGCAGTACTTC	CATSTTGVEQYF
.	TRBJ1-2	TRBV6-2/TRBV6-3	.	TGTGCCAGCAGGCAGCAGGTTCACTATGGCTACACCTTC	CASRQQVHYGYTF
.	TRBJ2-3	TRBV9	TRBD2	TGTGCCAGCAGCGTTGGGACTAGCGGGGGAAATACGCAGTATTTT	CASSVGTSGGNTQYF
.	TRBJ2-7	TRBV5-1	TRBD2	TGCGCCAGCACCCCCGGGACTAGCAACTACGAGCAGTACTTC	CASTPGTSNYEQYF
.	TRBJ1-6	TRBV4-1	.	TGCGCCAGCAGCCAAGAAATCGGGCAGACTAATTCACCCCTCCACTTT	CASSQEIGQTNSPLHF
.	TRBJ1-3	TRBV6-5	.	TGTGCCAGCAGTGTACAGGTCGGATCTGGAAACACCATATATTTT	CASSVQVGSGNTIYF
.	TRBJ1-4	TRBV6-6	.	TGTGCCAGCAGTGCTTGGGAGCTTAGGGAAAAACTGTTTTTT	CASSAWELREKLFF
few	TRBJ1-1	TRBV29-1	.	TGCAGCGTTGAGGAGGGGAAGGGGACTGAAGCTTTCTTT	CSVEEGKGTEAFF